One and the same sample provided the 7 T cell receptor beta chains below, sequenced in a study of blood T cells in healthy people across ages (dated by TCRdb to between 2014 and 2017). Library preparation employed 5' RACE. The second PCR ran for roughly 6 to 11 cycles and used a J-beta primer mix along with a sample-barcoded 5' primer. TCRdb ran its own pipeline on the public reads, namely fastp trimming at Q25 and MiXCR clone calling, and kept in-frame beta chains. Here each entry gathers all rows of one CDR3 protein and keeps the most common genes and DNA. This sample lists fewer than 2,000,000 distinct CDR3 sequences; about 39% were detected once. The ten largest clones represent 23% of the sample. The sequencing sample was made of blood. These receptors all stem from a human donor in good health.

This chain links TRBV7-2 with TRBJ2-5; the match to TRBD1 covers 9 bases. From germline, CDR1 is SGHTA and CDR2 FQGNSA. The CDR3 spans 15 residues. The junction had 5 bases not matched to a gene; V was cut back by 1 base and J by 5 bases. In DNA form, the CDR3 reads TGTGCCAGCAGCTTAGGGGGGGACAGGGCGGAGACCCAGTACTTC. As protein: CASSLGGDRAETQYF.

This clonotype was counted ten times or more. The V and J genes are TRBV7-2 and TRBJ2-7; D not certain. Germline-derived CDR1 and CDR2 are SGHTA and FQGNSA. Trimming pared 6 bases from V and 3 bases from J, leaving 6 bases between. This CDR3 comprises 11 residues. The CDR3: CASSEYYEQYF. The CDR3 DNA follows: TGTGCCAGCAGTGAGTACTACGAGCAGTACTTC.

The genes are TRBV20-1 and TRBJ2-1, with 8 positions matching TRBD2. J gave up 4 bases and V 5 bases, and 19 bases lay outside the gene matches. There are 18 residues in the CDR3. The germline V gene has CDR1 DFQATT and CDR2 SNEGSKA (reference sequence). Here the CDR3 reads CSARAGSGVTLPYNEQFF. In nucleotides, the CDR3 is TGCAGTGCTCGGGCGGGTAGCGGGGTTACCCTTCCTTACAATGAGCAGTTCTTC.

The chain links TRBV9 to TRBJ2-7, with D perhaps given as TRBD1 or TRBD2 (5 bases each). V lost 0 bases and J 1 base, leaving 17 bases between the germline ends. The CDR3 covers 17 residues. Germline V CDR1 and CDR2: SGDLS, YYNGEE. CDR3 coding DNA: TGTGCCAGCAGCGTAGCGGACACTCACCGCGGGTCCTACGAGCAGTACTTC. Translated, it gives CASSVADTHRGSYEQYF.

In its sample, this clonotype was seen a few times. The gene calls are TRBV6-5 and TRBJ2-3; 8 bases match TRBD2. The junction had 13 bases not matched to a gene; V was cut back by 5 bases and J by 6 bases. The CDR3 runs 16 residues. Germline V gene lookup returns CDR1 MNHEY and CDR2 SVGAGI. The CDR3 DNA reads TGTGCCAGCAGTCCTCTCTGGGAAATAGCGGGGGATACGCAGTATTTT. Translating gives CASSPLWEIAGDTQYF.

This clonotype was picked up a small number of times. This rearrangement joins TRBV12-3 or TRBV12-4 to TRBJ1-5, with D hard to call. V dropped 3 bases and J dropped 0 bases, with 12 bases sitting between them. CDR3 length equals 16 residues. The DNA for the CDR3 is TGTGCCAGCAGTTTTTTCGGGTTCGGTAGCAATCAGCCCCAGCATTTT. It is translated as CASSFFGFGSNQPQHF.

As to this clonotype: A junction end diverges from the germline sequence, so it may reflect a read error. The chain is built from TRBV10-3 and TRBJ1-2; no reliable D call. The CDR3 contains 15 residues. Looked up from germline, CDR1 is ENHRY and CDR2 is SYGVKD. CDR3 sequence (DNA): TGTGCCATCCAGGCCTGGGCCTCAGTAGGGTATGGCGACACCTTC. Translated: CAIQAWASVGYGDTF.